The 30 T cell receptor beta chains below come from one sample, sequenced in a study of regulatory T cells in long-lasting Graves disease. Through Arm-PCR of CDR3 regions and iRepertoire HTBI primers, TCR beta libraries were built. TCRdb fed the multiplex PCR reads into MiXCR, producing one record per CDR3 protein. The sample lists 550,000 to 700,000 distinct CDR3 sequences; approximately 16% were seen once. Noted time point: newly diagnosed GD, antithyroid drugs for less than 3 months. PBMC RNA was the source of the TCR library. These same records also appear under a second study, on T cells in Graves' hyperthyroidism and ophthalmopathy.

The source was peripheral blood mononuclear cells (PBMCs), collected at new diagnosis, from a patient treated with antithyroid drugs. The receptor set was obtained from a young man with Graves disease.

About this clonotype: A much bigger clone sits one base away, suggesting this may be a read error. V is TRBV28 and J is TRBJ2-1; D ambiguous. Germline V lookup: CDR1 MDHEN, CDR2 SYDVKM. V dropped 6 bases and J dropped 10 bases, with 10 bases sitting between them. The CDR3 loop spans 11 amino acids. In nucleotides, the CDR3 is TGTGCCAGCAGGGGGATGTACGAGCAGTTCTTC. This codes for CASRGMYEQFF.

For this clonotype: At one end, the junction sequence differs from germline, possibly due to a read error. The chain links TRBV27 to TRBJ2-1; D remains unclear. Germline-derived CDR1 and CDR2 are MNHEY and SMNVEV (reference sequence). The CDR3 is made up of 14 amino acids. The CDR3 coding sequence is TGTGCCAGCAGTCCCCTGGGGATAAGAAATGGGCAGTTCTTC. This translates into CASSPLGIRNGQFF.

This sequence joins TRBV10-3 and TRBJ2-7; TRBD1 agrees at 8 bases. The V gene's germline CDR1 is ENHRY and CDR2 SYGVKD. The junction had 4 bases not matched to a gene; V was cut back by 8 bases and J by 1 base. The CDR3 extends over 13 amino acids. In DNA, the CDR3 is TGTGCCATCCGGGACAGGCTTTCCTACGAGCAGTACTTC. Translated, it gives CAIRDRLSYEQYF.

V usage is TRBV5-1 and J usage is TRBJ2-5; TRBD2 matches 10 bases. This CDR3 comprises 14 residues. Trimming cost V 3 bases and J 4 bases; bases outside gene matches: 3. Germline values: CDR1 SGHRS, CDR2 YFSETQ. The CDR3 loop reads CASSSSSGRETQYF. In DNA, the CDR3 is TGCGCCAGCAGCTCCTCTAGCGGGAGAGAGACCCAGTACTTC.

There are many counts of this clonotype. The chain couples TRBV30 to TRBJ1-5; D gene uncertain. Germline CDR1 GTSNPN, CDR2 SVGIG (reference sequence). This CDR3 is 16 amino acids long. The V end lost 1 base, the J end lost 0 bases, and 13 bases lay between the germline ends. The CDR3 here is CAWSADRRYSNQPQHF. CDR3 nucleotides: TGTGCCTGGAGTGCGGACCGGCGTTATAGCAATCAGCCCCAGCATTTT.

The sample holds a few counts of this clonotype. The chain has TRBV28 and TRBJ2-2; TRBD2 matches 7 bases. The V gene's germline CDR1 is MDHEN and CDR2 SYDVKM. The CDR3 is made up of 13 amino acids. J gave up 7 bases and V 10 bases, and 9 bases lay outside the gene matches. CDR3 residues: CATRAGDDGELFF. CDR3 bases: TGTGCCACTAGGGCGGGGGATGACGGGGAGCTGTTTTTT.

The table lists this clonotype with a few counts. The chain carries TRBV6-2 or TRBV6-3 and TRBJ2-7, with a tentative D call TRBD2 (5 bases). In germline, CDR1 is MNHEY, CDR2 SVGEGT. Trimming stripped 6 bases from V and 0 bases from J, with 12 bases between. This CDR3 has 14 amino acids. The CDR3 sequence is CASRWTGNSYEQYF. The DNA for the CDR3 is TGTGCCAGCAGATGGACTGGGAACTCCTACGAGCAGTACTTC.

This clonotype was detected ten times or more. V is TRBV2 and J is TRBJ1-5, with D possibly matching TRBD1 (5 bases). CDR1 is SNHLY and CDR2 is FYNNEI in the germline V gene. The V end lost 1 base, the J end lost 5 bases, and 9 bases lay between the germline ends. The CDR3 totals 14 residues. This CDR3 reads CASSEGGIHQPQHF. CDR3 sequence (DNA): TGTGCCAGCAGTGAAGGGGGGATACATCAGCCCCAGCATTTT.

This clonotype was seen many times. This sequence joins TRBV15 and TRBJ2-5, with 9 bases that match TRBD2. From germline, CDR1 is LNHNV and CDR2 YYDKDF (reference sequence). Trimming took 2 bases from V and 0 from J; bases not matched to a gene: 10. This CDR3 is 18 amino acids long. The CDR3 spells CATSRPKGTSGYQETQYF. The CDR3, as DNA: TGTGCCACCAGCAGACCGAAGGGTACTAGCGGGTACCAAGAGACCCAGTACTTC.

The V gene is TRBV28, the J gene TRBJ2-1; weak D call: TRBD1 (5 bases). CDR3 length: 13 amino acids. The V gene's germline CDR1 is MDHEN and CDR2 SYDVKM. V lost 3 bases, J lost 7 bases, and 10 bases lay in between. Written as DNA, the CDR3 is TGTGCCAGCAGTTTCCAACAGGAGAATGAGCAGTTCTTC. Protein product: CASSFQQENEQFF.

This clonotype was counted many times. This CDR3 is CASSLSTGNEQYF. CDR3 nucleotides: TGTGCCAGCAGCTTAAGTACGGGGAACGAGCAGTACTTC. This chain connects TRBV11-2 to TRBJ2-7; D is perhaps TRBD2 (5 bases). V lost 2 bases and J 5 bases, leaving 10 bases between the germline ends. Germline V CDR1 and CDR2: SGHAT, FQNNGV. This CDR3 is 13 amino acids long.

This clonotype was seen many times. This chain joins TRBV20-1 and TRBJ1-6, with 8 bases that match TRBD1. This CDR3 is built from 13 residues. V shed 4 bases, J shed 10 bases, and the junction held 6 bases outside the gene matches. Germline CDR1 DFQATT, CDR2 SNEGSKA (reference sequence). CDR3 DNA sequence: TGCAGTGCTAAAGGACAGGGTTACTCACCCCTCCACTTT. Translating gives CSAKGQGYSPLHF.

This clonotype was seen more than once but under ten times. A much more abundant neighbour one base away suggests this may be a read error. The CDR3 sequence: CASSLDHPATGLNTEASF. In nucleotides, the CDR3 is TGTGCCAGCAGTTTAGATCACCCCGCGACAGGGTTGAACACTGAAGCTTCCTTT. V gene TRBV12-3 or TRBV12-4 combines with J gene TRBJ1-1; 7 positions agree with TRBD1. The CDR3 sequence is 18 residues long.

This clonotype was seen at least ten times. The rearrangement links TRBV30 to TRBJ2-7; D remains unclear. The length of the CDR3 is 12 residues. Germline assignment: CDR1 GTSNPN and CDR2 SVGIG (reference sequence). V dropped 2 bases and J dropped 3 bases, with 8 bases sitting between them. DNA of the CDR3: TGTGCCTGGAGTAGTGGTTACTACGAGCAGTACTTC. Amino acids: CAWSSGYYEQYF.

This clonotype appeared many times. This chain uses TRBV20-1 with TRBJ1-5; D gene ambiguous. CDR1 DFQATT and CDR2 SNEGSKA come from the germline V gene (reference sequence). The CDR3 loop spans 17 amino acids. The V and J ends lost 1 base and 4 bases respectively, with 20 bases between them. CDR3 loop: CSARGPFDRDWNQPQHF. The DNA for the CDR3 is TGCAGTGCTAGAGGCCCGTTTGATAGGGATTGGAATCAGCCCCAGCATTTT.

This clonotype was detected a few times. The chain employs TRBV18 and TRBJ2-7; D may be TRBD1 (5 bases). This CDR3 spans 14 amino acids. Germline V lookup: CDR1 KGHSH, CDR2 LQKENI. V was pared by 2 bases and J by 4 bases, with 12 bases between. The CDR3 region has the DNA TGTGCCAGCTCACCAGGGGCGACCCTGTACGAGCAGTACTTC. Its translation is CASSPGATLYEQYF.

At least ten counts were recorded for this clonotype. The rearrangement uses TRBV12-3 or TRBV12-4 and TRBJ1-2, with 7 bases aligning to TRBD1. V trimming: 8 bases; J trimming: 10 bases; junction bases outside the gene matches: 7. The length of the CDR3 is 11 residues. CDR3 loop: CASGKGGVYTF. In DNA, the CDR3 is TGTGCCAGCGGCAAAGGGGGCGTCTACACCTTC.

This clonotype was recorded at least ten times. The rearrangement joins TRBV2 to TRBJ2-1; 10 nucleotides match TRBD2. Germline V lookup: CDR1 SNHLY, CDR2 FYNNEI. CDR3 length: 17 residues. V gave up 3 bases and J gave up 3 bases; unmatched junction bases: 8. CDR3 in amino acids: CASSDFSGRIHYNEQFF. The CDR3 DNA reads TGTGCCAGCAGTGATTTTAGCGGGAGGATACACTACAATGAGCAGTTCTTC.

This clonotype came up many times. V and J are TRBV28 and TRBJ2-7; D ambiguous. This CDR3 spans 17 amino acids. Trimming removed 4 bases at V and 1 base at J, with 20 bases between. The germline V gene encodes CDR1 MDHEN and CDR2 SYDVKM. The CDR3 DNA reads TGTGCCAGCAGTTCCTTGGAAACAGTGGGTTTGTCCTACGAGCAGTACTTC. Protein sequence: CASSSLETVGLSYEQYF.

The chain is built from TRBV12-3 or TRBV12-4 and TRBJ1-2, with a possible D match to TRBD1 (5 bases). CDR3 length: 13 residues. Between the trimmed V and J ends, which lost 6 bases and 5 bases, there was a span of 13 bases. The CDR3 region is CASSPAGLYGYTF. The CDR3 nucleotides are TGTGCCAGCAGCCCAGCGGGACTTTATGGCTACACCTTC.

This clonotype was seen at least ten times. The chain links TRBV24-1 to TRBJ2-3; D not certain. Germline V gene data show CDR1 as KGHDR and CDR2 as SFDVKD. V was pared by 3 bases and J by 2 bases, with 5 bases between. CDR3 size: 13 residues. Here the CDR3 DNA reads TGTGCCACCAGTGATGCCTTCACAGATACGCAGTATTTT. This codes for CATSDAFTDTQYF.

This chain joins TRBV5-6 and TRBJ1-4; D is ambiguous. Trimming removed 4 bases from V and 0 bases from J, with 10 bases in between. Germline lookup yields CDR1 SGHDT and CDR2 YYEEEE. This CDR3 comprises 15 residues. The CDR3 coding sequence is TGTGCCAGCAGCGGCCGTTCCTCAACTAATGAAAAACTGTTTTTT. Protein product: CASSGRSSTNEKLFF.

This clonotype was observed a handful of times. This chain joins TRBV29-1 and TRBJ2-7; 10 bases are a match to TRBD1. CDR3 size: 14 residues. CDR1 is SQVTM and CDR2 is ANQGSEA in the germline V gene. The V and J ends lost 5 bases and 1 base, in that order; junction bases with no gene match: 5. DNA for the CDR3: TGCAGCGTTAGCCCGGGACAGGGGTCCTACGAGCAGTACTTC. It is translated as CSVSPGQGSYEQYF.

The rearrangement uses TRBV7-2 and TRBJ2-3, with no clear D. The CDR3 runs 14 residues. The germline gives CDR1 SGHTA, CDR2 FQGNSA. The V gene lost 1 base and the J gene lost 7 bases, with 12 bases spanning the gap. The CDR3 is CASSLEGVVYTQYF. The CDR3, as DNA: TGTGCCAGCAGCTTAGAAGGAGTTGTCTATACGCAGTATTTT.

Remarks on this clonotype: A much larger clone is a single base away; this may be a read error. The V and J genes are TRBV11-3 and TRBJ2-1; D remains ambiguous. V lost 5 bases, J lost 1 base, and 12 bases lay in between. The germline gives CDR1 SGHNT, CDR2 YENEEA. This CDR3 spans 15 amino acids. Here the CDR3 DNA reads TGTGCCAGCAGCCCTGCAGTGGGGTCCTACAATGAGCAGTTCTTC. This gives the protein CASSPAVGSYNEQFF.

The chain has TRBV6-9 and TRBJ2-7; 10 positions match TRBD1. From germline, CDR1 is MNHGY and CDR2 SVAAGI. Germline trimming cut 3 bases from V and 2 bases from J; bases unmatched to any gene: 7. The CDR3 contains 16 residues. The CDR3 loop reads CASSYSRDRGTYEQYF. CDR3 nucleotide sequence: TGTGCCAGCAGTTACTCCAGGGACAGGGGTACCTACGAGCAGTACTTC.

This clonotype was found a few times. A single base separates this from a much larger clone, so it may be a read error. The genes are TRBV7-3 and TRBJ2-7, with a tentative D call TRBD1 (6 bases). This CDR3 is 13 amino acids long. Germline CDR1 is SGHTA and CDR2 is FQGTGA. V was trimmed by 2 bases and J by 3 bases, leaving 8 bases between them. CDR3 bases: TGTGCCAGCAGCTTAGGGGACAACTACGAGCAGTACTTC. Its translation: CASSLGDNYEQYF.

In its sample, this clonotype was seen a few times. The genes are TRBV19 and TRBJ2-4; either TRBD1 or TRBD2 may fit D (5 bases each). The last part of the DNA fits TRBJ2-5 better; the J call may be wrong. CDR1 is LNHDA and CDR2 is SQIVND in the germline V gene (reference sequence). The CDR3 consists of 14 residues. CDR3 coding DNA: TGTGCCAGTAGTATAGAAGGGGACGGGGAGACCCAGTACTTC. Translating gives CASSIEGDGETQYF.

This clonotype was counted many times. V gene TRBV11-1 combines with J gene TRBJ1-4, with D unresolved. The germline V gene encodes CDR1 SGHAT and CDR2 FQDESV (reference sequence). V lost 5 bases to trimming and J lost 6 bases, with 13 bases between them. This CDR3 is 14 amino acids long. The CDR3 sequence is CASSPGPMDEKLFF. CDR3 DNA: TGTGCCAGCAGCCCCGGTCCGATGGATGAAAAACTGTTTTTT.

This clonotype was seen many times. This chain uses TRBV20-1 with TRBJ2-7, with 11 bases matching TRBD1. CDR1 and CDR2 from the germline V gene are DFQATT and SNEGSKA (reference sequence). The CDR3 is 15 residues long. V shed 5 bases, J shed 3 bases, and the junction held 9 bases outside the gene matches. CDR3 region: CSAPPGTGGGYEQYF. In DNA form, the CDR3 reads TGCAGTGCTCCCCCCGGGACAGGGGGGGGCTACGAGCAGTACTTC.